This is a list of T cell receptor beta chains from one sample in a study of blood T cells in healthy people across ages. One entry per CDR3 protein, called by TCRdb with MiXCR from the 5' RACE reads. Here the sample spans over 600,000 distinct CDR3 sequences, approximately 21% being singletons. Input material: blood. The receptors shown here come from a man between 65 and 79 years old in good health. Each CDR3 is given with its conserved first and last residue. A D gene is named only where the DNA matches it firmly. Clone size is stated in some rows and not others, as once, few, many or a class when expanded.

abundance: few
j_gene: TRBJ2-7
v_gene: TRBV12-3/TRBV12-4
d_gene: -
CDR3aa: CASSLGRGRNEQYF
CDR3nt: TGTGCCAGCAGTTTAGGGCGTGGTAGGAACGAGCAGTACTTC

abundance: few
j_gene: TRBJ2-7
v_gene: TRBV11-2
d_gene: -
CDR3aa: CASSVLVWGYEQYF
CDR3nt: TGTGCCAGCAGCGTACTAGTTTGGGGATACGAGCAGTACTTC

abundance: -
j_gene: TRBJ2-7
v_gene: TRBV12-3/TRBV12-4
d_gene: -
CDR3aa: CASSFQGQVSYEQYF
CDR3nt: TGTGCCAGCAGTTTTCAGGGGCAGGTTTCCTACGAGCAGTACTTC

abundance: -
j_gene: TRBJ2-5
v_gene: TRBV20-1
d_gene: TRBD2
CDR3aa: CSAQTSGREETQYF
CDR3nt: TGCAGTGCGCAGACTAGCGGGAGGGAAGAGACCCAGTACTTC

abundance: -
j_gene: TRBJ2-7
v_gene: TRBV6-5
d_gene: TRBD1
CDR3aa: CARPGQRPYEQYF
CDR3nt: TGTGCCAGGCCGGGACAGAGACCCTACGAGCAGTACTTC

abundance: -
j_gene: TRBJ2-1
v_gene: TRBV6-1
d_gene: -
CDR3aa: CASGGWDNEQFF
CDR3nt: TGTGCCAGCGGGGGCTGGGACAATGAGCAGTTCTTC

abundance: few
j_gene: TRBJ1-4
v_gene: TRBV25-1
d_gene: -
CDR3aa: CASSGTTPTNEKLFF
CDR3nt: TGTGCCAGCAGCGGGACAACTCCAACTAATGAAAAACTGTTTTTT

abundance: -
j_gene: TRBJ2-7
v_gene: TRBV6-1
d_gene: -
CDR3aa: CASSPDIPYEQYF
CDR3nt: TGTGCCAGCAGTCCCGACATCCCCTACGAGCAGTACTTC

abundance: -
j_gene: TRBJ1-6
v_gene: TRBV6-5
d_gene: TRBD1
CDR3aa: CASSYYRGTERSPLHF
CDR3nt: TGTGCCAGCAGTTACTACCGAGGGACAGAGAGATCACCCCTCCACTTT

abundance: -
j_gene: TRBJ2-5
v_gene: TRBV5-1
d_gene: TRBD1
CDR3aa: CASRASTGGGETQYF
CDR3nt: TGCGCCAGCAGGGCCTCGACAGGGGGCGGTGAGACCCAGTACTTC

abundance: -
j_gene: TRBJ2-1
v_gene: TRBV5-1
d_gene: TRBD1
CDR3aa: CASSFSGTGDANEQFF
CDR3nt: TGCGCCAGCAGCTTTAGTGGGACAGGGGACGCCAATGAGCAGTTCTTC

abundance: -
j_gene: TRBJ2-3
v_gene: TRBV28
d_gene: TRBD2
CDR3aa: CASIPRGSGIDTQYF
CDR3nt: TGTGCCAGCATCCCCCGCGGTAGCGGGATAGATACGCAGTATTTT

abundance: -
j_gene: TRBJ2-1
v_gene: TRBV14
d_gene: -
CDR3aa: CASSQDIWASGGLNEQFF
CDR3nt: TGTGCCAGCAGCCAAGATATATGGGCGTCAGGGGGACTAAATGAGCAGTTCTTC

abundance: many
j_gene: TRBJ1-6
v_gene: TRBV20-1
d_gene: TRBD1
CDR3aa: CSARDQTGGGSPLHF
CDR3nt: TGCAGTGCTAGAGACCAGACAGGGGGCGGATCACCCCTCCACTTT

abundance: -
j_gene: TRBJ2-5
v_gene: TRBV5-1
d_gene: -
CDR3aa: CASSSTSFETQYF
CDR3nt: TGCGCCAGCAGCTCGACTAGTTTCGAGACCCAGTACTTC

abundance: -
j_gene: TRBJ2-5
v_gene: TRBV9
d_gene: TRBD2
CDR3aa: CASSVTSGAVQETQYF
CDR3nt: TGTGCCAGCAGCGTAACTAGCGGCGCGGTTCAAGAGACCCAGTACTTC

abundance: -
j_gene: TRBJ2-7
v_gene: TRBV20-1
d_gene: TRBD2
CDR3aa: CSARADRLAGYEQYF
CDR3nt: TGCAGTGCTAGAGCCGATAGACTAGCGGGCTACGAGCAGTACTTC

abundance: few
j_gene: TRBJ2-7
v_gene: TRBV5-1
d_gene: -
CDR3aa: CASSLGSDSVEQYF
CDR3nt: TGCGCCAGCAGCTTGGGCAGCGACAGCGTCGAGCAGTACTTC

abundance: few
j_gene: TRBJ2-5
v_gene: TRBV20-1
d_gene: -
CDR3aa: CSASLMETQYF
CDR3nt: TGCAGTGCTAGCCTTATGGAGACCCAGTACTTC

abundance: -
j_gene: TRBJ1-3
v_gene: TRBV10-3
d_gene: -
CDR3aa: CAISESASSSGNTIYF
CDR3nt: TGTGCCATCAGTGAGTCGGCCAGTAGCTCTGGAAACACCATATATTTT

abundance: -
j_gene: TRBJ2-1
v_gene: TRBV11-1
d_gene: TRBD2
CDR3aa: CASSALMTSGSYNEQSF
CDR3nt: TGTGCCAGCAGCGCGTTAATGACTAGCGGGAGCTACAATGAGCAGTCCTTC

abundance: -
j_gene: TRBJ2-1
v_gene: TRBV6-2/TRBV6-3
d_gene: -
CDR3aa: CASSYGNSYNEQFF
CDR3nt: TGTGCCAGCAGTTATGGGAACTCCTACAATGAGCAGTTCTTC